This TCR beta chain was recovered during a study of blood T cell repertoires in COVID-19. Study-wide background: Samples representing acute and convalescent COVID-19 were sourced from the United States, Italy and Spain. From T cells, B-cell-depleted T cells, or PBMCs came the material, which was cDNA or gDNA.

Followed longitudinally, the Seattle patients had been enrolled during active infection. CDR1 LGHDT and CDR2 YNNKEL come from the germline V gene (reference sequence). CDR3 size: 15 residues. With 0 bases removed from V and 5 bases from J, the gap between germline ends came to 13 bases. Methods used by the authors: Scientists estimated how many nucleated cells there were by amplifying reference gene primers. TCRdb keeps only in-frame clones here, not all; method: immunoSEQ multiplex PCR. The DNA gave D and trimming, while V, J and clone size come from that table. This sample has over 150,000 clones, with 75% to 85% found just once.

This receptor was identified in a woman aged 60-75 years with COVID-19, enrolled during active disease. Source material: peripheral blood. V is TRBV3-1 (or the pseudogene TRBV3-2) and J is TRBJ2-5, with D possibly TRBD2 on 5 matching bases. The chain's CDR3 is CASSQDWFGGETQYF. The CDR3 bases are TGTGCCAGCAGCCAAGATTGGTTTGGAGGTGAGACCCAGTACTTC.